This T cell receptor beta chain appears in the sequencing data of a study of T cells after yellow fever vaccination. 5'RACE template switching produced TCR cDNA carrying a universal primer site and UMIs. In TCRdb, the 5' RACE reads were re-called with MiXCR into one record per CDR3 protein. The sample lists hundreds of thousands of distinct CDR3 sequences, approximately 13% seen once, with about 15% in the top ten. This clonotype has ten or more counts. Its antigen is undetermined. Study findings and constraints: Post-booster samples contained most primary-vaccination clones (approximately 96% CD4, approximately 88% CD8). It was the secondary response that reached its peak faster, day 5 versus 15, but it was weaker. A limited proportion of clonotypes was detected within both the CD4 and CD8 compartments.

J was trimmed by 4 bases and V by 4 bases; bases with no gene match: 12. This CDR3 has 16 residues. Per the germline V gene, CDR1 is SGHRS and CDR2 is YFSETQ. V and J are TRBV5-1 and TRBJ2-7, with 9 bases aligning to TRBD2. This sequence was found in a man aged 25 to 40 who received the YFV17D yellow fever vaccine. The sequencing here drew on PBMCs, taken on the day of the yellow fever booster vaccination. CDR3 nucleotide sequence: TGCGCCAGCAGCCTGGGGGGAAGCGGGAGGTCTTACGAGCAGTACTTC. Its translation is CASSLGGSGRSYEQYF.